The 6 T cell receptor beta chains reported below all come from one sample, sequenced in a study of vaccination effects on CD4 cells after COVID-19. Which antigens these TCRs recognize remains unknown. Sequencing was preceded by expansion of antigen-specific CD4+ T cells with viral peptide pools in the ViraFEST assay. The authors isolated CD4+ T cells after nine to eleven days of culture. It was between March and December 2020 that the person had a SARS-CoV-2 infection confirmed by PCR. Measured with immunoSEQ multiplex PCR; TCRdb has only the in-frame clones, and not every one. The table has about 70,000 clones, 73% seen once. The sequences come from CD4+ T cells from PBMCs cultured with HIV peptides, collected before COVID-19 vaccination. The subset: HIV-1 Nef peptide pool negative control/reference culture. The receptors stem from a human donor who had a prior SARS-CoV-2 infection.

This clone appeared a single time. This sequence joins TRBV19 and TRBJ2-1, with TRBD1 as a possible D gene (5 bases). Germline CDR1 reads LNHDA; CDR2 reads SQIVND (reference sequence). The CDR3 covers 16 residues. V lost 4 bases and J 3 bases, leaving 16 bases between the germline ends. In DNA form, the CDR3 reads TGTGCCAGTAGTAAAGGAGATCAGGGTAGCTACAATGAGCAGTTCTTC. Amino acid sequence: CASSKGDQGSYNEQFF.

V and J are TRBV19 and TRBJ2-7; D might be TRBD1 or TRBD2, each matching 5 bases. CDR3 length: 13 residues. V lost 3 bases and J 3 bases, leaving 9 bases between the germline ends. Germline CDR1 is LNHDA and CDR2 is SQIVND (reference sequence). The CDR3, as DNA: TGTGCCAGTAGTATTAGAGGGGTCTACGAGCAGTACTTC. Protein sequence: CASSIRGVYEQYF.

The chain links TRBV5-1 to TRBJ2-7; 9 bases match TRBD1. V shed 4 bases and J 1 base; nucleotides not matched to a gene: 3. The CDR3 is 14 residues long. Germline CDR1 SGHRS, CDR2 YFSETQ. The CDR3 here is CASSPQGASYEQYF. CDR3 nucleotides: TGCGCCAGCAGCCCACAGGGGGCTTCCTACGAGCAGTACTTC.

The chain uses TRBV4-3 and TRBJ2-7; 10 bases are a match to TRBD2. Germline CDR1 and CDR2: LGHNA and YSLEER. The V gene end was trimmed by 2 bases and the J gene end by 3 bases; junction bases not matched to a gene: 4. The CDR3 length is 15 residues. The CDR3 reads CASSQIRTSGYEQYF. The CDR3 coding sequence is TGCGCCAGCAGCCAAATCCGGACTAGCGGCTACGAGCAGTACTTC.

V usage is TRBV6-5 and J usage is TRBJ1-6; no reliable D call. The CDR3 spans 13 residues. CDR1 MNHEY and CDR2 SVGAGI come from the germline V gene. V was cut by 5 bases and J by 2 bases, with 4 bases left in between. CDR3 region: CASSSTYNSPLHF. CDR3 nucleotides: TGTGCCAGCAGTAGTACCTATAATTCACCCCTCCACTTT.

The chain links TRBV21-1 to TRBJ1-4. TRBV21-1 is annotated as a pseudogene. This CDR3 comprises 14 residues. The CDR3 bases are TGTGCCAGCTCTGAGGGGATCGGGTTTGAAAAACTGTTTTTT. Its translation: CASSEGIGFEKLFF.